The T cell receptor (beta chain) described here comes from a study of response to subunit inactivated influenza vaccine. With respect to this clonotype: Its target is unknown.

One entry per CDR3 protein, called by TCRdb with MiXCR from the RT-PCR reads. The data contain 710,000 or so distinct CDR3 sequences, 15% to 19% of them singletons. The CDR3 sequence is 16 residues long. Germline V gene data show CDR1 as SGHVS and CDR2 as FNYEAQ. Trimming removed 2 bases at V and 1 base at J, with 14 bases between. Study outcomes and limitations: Each seasonal influenza vaccination, the authors suggested, recruits few new T cells.

V is TRBV7-6 and J is TRBJ2-5; possible D gene TRBD2, 6 bases. The sequence was collected from a man between 45 and 60 years old who received an inactivated influenza vaccine. Sequencing was performed on PBMCs from blood, taken 11 to 12 days after vaccination. CDR3 in DNA: TGTGCCAGCAGCTTACAAGCGGGCTTTTCCCAAGAGACCCAGTACTTC. Translating it yields CASSLQAGFSQETQYF.